What follows are 9 T cell receptor beta chains derived from one specimen sequenced in a study of shared clonotypes between healthy human individuals. TCRdb's copy holds only in-frame clones and misses some; the assay was immunoSEQ multiplex PCR. The sample records nearly 1,000,000 clones, approximately 80% being singletons. Sequences were obtained from memory CD4+ T cells sorted from blood. Described subset: CD45RA-negative fraction. Every receptor here comes from a man between 18 and 35 years old in good health.

This chain connects TRBV7-2 to TRBJ2-3; possibly TRBD2 for D (7 bases). V gave up 6 bases and J gave up 0 bases, with 10 bases separating them. This CDR3 has 14 residues. The germline CDR1 and CDR2 sequences are SGHTA and FQGNSA. The chain's CDR3 is CASRKGGSTDTQYF. CDR3 bases: TGTGCCAGCAGGAAGGGGGGGAGCACAGATACGCAGTATTTT.

The rearrangement links TRBV18 to TRBJ1-2; unclear D gene. V was cut by 0 bases and J by 0 bases, with 11 bases left in between. Germline V gene data show CDR1 as KGHSH and CDR2 as LQKENI. This CDR3 spans 16 amino acids. CDR3 amino acids: CASSPPGQLPNYGYTF. CDR3 bases: TGTGCCAGCTCACCACCGGGTCAGCTTCCTAACTATGGCTACACCTTC.

The chain joins TRBV7-2 to TRBJ2-7, with D perhaps matching TRBD1 (6 bases). The CDR3 loop spans 15 amino acids. Per germline, CDR1 SGHTA and CDR2 FQGNSA. The ends were cut back, 4 bases at V and 5 bases at J, with 18 bases in the middle. CDR3 protein: CASSSTSGQRNEQYF. DNA for the CDR3: TGTGCCAGCAGCTCCACCTCTGGACAGAGGAACGAGCAGTACTTC.

The chain joins TRBV19 to TRBJ2-7; TRBD1 aligns across 9 bases. CDR1 LNHDA and CDR2 SQIVND come from the germline V gene (reference sequence). CDR3 length equals 14 residues. The junction had 5 bases not matched to a gene; V was cut back by 5 bases and J by 3 bases. The CDR3 sequence is CASSWGQGSYEQYF. CDR3 DNA: TGTGCCAGTAGTTGGGGACAGGGAAGCTACGAGCAGTACTTC.

The chain has TRBV5-6 and TRBJ2-3, with 11 positions matching TRBD2. Looked up from germline, CDR1 is SGHDT and CDR2 is YYEEEE. The J segment lost 1 base and the V segment lost 1 base, leaving 5 bases of the junction unmatched. This CDR3 has 17 residues. The DNA of the CDR3 is TGTGCCAGCAGCTTGAGGGGGACTAGCGGCCGCACAGATACGCAGTATTTT. Its translation: CASSLRGTSGRTDTQYF.

This clone was seen a handful of times. J is TRBJ2-7 and V is TRBV21-1; the table's D call TRBD2 went unverified against the DNA. TRBV21-1 is a pseudogene. This CDR3 has 14 residues. The CDR3 region has the DNA TGTGCCAGCAGCAACGCTAGCGGGAGGTACGAGCAGTACTTC. It yields the protein CASSNASGRYEQYF.

This clone was counted only a few times. Other DNA sequences in the same sample also yield this CDR3. The chain combines TRBV6-1 with TRBJ2-5, with D perhaps TRBD1 (5 bases). The V gene's germline CDR1 is MNHNS and CDR2 SASEGT. The ends were cut back, 3 bases at V and 5 bases at J, with 13 bases in the middle. This CDR3 is built from 14 residues. This CDR3 is CASSDGQGRETQYF. DNA of the CDR3: TGTGCCAGCAGTGATGGGCAGGGTAGGGAGACCCAGTACTTC.

V and J are TRBV27 and TRBJ2-7; no clear D. Germline CDR1 reads MNHEY; CDR2 reads SMNVEV (reference sequence). Trimming took 3 bases from V and 4 from J, leaving 16 bases between them. The CDR3 contains 15 residues. CDR3 nucleotides: TGTGCCAGCAGTTTTACCAGGAGCGACGTTTACGAGCAGTACTTC. Protein: CASSFTRSDVYEQYF.

The J gene is TRBJ2-3, the V gene TRBV30; 7 positions match TRBD2. V was clipped by 7 bases and J by 2 bases; unmatched bases: 6. CDR3 length: 13 amino acids. Germline CDR1 GTSNPN, CDR2 SVGIG (reference sequence). The CDR3 region is CAYSSGNTDTQYF. The CDR3 nucleotides are TGTGCCTATTCTAGCGGAAACACAGATACGCAGTATTTT.